This TCR beta chain was sequenced for a study of CD8+ T cells in alopecia areata. This CDR3 has 15 amino acids. The V end was cut by 4 bases, the J end by 10 bases, with 23 bases between. Germline CDR1 SGHDT, CDR2 YYEEEE. cDNA serving as the sequencing template came from extracted, reverse transcribed RNA. TCRdb keeps only in-frame clones here, not all; method: immunoSEQ multiplex PCR. The sample consists of 160,000 or so clones, about 53% of them appearing once. As for this clone: Antigen unknown.

Study observations and caveats: Mice showed clearer TCR sharing than patients did, a gap that was possibly HLA-related.

This receptor was taken from a human donor with alopecia areata. The specimen comprised CD8+ T cells sorted from blood, sampled at week 0. J is TRBJ1-2 and V is TRBV5-6; D unclear. CDR3 nucleotides: TGTGCCAGCAGCCTGTATCCACCCAACAGTGGGGTCTACACCTTC. This sequence encodes CASSLYPPNSGVYTF.